This TCR beta chain was identified in a study of CD8+CD57+ T cells in acquired aplastic anemia. On the study more broadly: Sorted CD4+ plus CD8+ cells gave DNA averaging about 3.2 ug. Findings and caveats of the study: The CD8+ Simpson's diversity of patients and controls was not significantly different. Patients had around 30 CD8+ CDR3 sequences in common with controls (the shared set).

To note about this clonotype: Its matching antigen is unknown.

The CDR3 is 17 amino acids. Germline V gene sequence: CDR1 LNHNV, CDR2 YYDKDF (reference sequence). V gave up 2 bases and J gave up 3 bases; unmatched junction bases: 11. CDR3 and TCR beta VDJ profiling relied on genomic DNA as the template. TCRdb ran MiXCR on the reads and lists one entry per CDR3 protein. The table shows 250,000 to 300,000 distinct CDR3 sequences, with 45% to 65% occurring only once. The chain carries TRBV15 and TRBJ1-2; 8 bases match TRBD1. The receptor was isolated from a human donor with severe aplastic anemia or a healthy control (not recorded which). The sequenced sample was sorted CD4+, CD8+, or CD8+CD57+ T cells (not recorded which) from PBMCs. CDR3 bases: TGTGCCACCAGCAGACGAATCGGACAGGGAAAGTACTATGGCTACACCTTC. Protein product: CATSRRIGQGKYYGYTF.